This T cell receptor beta chain was sequenced during a study of blood T cell repertoires in COVID-19. Overall study context: Acute-phase and convalescent COVID-19 samples originated in the United States, Italy and Spain. The cDNA or gDNA used as material had been derived from T cells, B-cell-depleted T cells, or PBMCs.

The CDR3 length is 14 residues. From germline, CDR1 is SGHTA and CDR2 FQGTGA. V dropped 3 bases and J dropped 3 bases, with 10 bases sitting between them. In the original workflow: Reference gene primer amplification in the assay estimated nucleated cell counts. Produced via immunoSEQ multiplex PCR; TCRdb's table is partial and in-frame only. V and J calls and clone size are those listed in that table; D and trimming were worked out from the DNA. Found here are roughly 38,000 clones, around 86% of them singletons; the top ten hold around a fifth. The rearrangement links TRBV7-3 to TRBJ2-3, with TRBD1 as a possible D gene (6 bases). Sequenced: peripheral blood. The source is a man in his forties or fifties in a cohort sampled during active COVID-19. This chain's CDR3 is CASSFRTDTDTQYF. The DNA for the CDR3 is TGTGCCAGCAGCTTCAGGACAGATACAGATACGCAGTATTTT.